The 19 T cell receptor beta chains reported below all come from one sample, sequenced in a study of CD8+CD57+ T cells in acquired aplastic anemia. The use of genomic DNA as template underpinned the TCR beta VDJ and CDR3 profiling. TCRdb reprocessed the reads with MiXCR, giving one entry per CDR3 protein. This sample has 98,000 or so distinct CDR3 sequences, with 51% found just once. The sequenced sample was sorted CD4+, CD8+, or CD8+CD57+ T cells (not recorded which) from PBMCs. The source of these receptors is a human donor in good health, serving as a control.

A word on this clonotype: This sequence may be a read error, since a much larger clone differs from it by one base. The CDR3 ends on some other residue instead of the conserved phenylalanine or tryptophan, so this is likely a read error. The chain carries TRBV5-8 and TRBJ1-1, with 7 bases fitting TRBD1. Germline V gives CDR1 SGHTS, CDR2 YDEGEE. The trim removed 5 bases at V and 0 bases at J, leaving 7 bases unmatched. The CDR3 consists of 15 residues. The CDR3 spells CASSRDSPMNTEAFL. The CDR3 nucleotides read TGTGCCAGCAGTCGGGACAGCCCTATGAACACTGAAGCTTTCCTT.

At least ten counts were recorded for this clonotype. V usage is TRBV10-2 and J usage is TRBJ1-6; D uncertain. The CDR3 covers 17 residues. Trimming cost V 2 bases and J 3 bases, with 14 bases left between them. Looked up from germline, CDR1 is WSHSY and CDR2 is SAAADI. This CDR3 reads CASSEQNPRVYNSPLHF. CDR3 bases: TGCGCCAGCAGTGAGCAAAATCCGCGGGTCTATAATTCACCCCTCCACTTT.

This clonotype showed up many times. V usage is TRBV25-1 and J usage is TRBJ1-2; 8 bases agree with TRBD1. Germline assignment: CDR1 MGHDK and CDR2 SYGVNS. V lost 4 bases and J lost 2; bases outside the gene matches: 9. The CDR3 runs 16 residues. Here the CDR3 DNA reads TGTGCCAGCAGTGGGGCAGACAGGGGCCCAAACTATGGCTACACCTTC. This sequence encodes CASSGADRGPNYGYTF.

The V and J genes are TRBV4-3 and TRBJ1-1; possibly TRBD1 for D (5 bases). Trimming shortened V by 0 bases and J by 4 bases, and 15 bases separated the two germline ends. Germline lookup yields CDR1 LGHNA and CDR2 YSLEER. This CDR3 is 16 amino acids long. DNA of the CDR3: TGCGCCAGCAGCCAAGATCGAGGGGCGAGGAGCACTGAAGCTTTCTTT. Protein sequence: CASSQDRGARSTEAFF.

Worth noting for this clonotype: No conserved phenylalanine or tryptophan ends this CDR3, so it is likely a read error. Because the CDR3's place on the DNA is in doubt, the DNA is left out and the CDR3 is given as listed by TCRdb. The CDR3 sequence is CSVPGQGLGGL. The chain uses TRBV29-1 and TRBJ1-2; the table's D call, TRBD1, has no DNA check behind it. The CDR3 is 11 residues long, counting both termini. Germline loops: CDR1 SQVTM, CDR2 ANQGSEA.

The chain joins TRBV7-6 to TRBJ2-7, with D perhaps TRBD1 (6 bases). The germline V gene encodes CDR1 SGHVS and CDR2 FNYEAQ. CDR3 length: 15 amino acids. Trimming cost V 3 bases and J 5 bases, with 17 bases left between them. The CDR3 sequence is CASSFRGGWSDEQYF. CDR3 sequence (DNA): TGTGCCAGCAGCTTCAGGGGCGGTTGGAGCGACGAGCAGTACTTC.

In its sample, this clonotype was seen many times. The chain joins TRBV2 to TRBJ1-3; the D is unclear. Trimming removed 4 bases from V and 7 bases from J, with 8 bases in between. The CDR3 spans 12 residues. Germline V lookup: CDR1 SNHLY, CDR2 FYNNEI. CDR3 sequence (DNA): TGTGCCAGCAGTGGGAACAGCAACACCATATATTTT. It is translated as CASSGNSNTIYF.

The V call is TRBV7-3, the J call TRBJ2-5, with D possibly being TRBD2 (5 bases). The CDR3 is 15 residues long. The V end was cut by 5 bases, the J end by 4 bases, with 17 bases between. The germline CDR1 and CDR2 sequences are SGHTA and FQGTGA. The CDR3 coding sequence is TGTGCCAGCAGCCCCGGGGTGGGCACGGGAGAGACCCAGTACTTC. Translation gives CASSPGVGTGETQYF.

The genes are TRBV24-1 and TRBJ2-7; possible D gene TRBD2, 5 bases. With 4 bases removed from V and 4 bases from J, the gap between germline ends came to 25 bases. Germline V gene lookup returns CDR1 KGHDR and CDR2 SFDVKD. The CDR3 is 18 amino acids. The CDR3 coding sequence is TGTGCCACCAGTGACTCCTCTTCGGACGCGGGCCCACCTTACGAGCAGTACTTC. Translating it yields CATSDSSSDAGPPYEQYF.

This chain connects TRBV24-1 to TRBJ2-3; D ambiguous. Between the trimmed V and J ends, which lost 0 bases and 8 bases, there was a span of 2 bases. This CDR3 contains 11 residues. Germline CDR1 is KGHDR and CDR2 is SFDVKD. CDR3 DNA: TGTGCCACCAGTGATTTGGGTACGCAGTATTTT. Encoded protein: CATSDLGTQYF.

This clonotype was recorded a few times. This chain connects TRBV5-4 to TRBJ2-1; 9 bases are shared with TRBD1. The J segment lost 6 bases and the V segment lost 4 bases, leaving 2 bases of the junction unmatched. The CDR3 has 13 residues. Germline CDR1 reads SGHNT; CDR2 reads YYREEE (reference sequence). CDR3 in DNA: TGTGCCAGCAGCCCGGACAGGGGCAATGAGCAGTTCTTC. It translates to CASSPDRGNEQFF.

This clonotype was counted between two and nine times. The chain links TRBV24-1 to TRBJ1-2; 7 bases are shared with TRBD1. Per germline, CDR1 KGHDR and CDR2 SFDVKD. This CDR3 has 13 residues. V gave up 6 bases and J gave up 2 bases; unmatched junction bases: 2. CDR3 sequence reads: CATSLTGNYGYTF. CDR3 bases: TGTGCCACCAGTTTGACAGGGAACTATGGCTACACCTTC.

This clonotype came up many times. The chain recombines TRBV5-4 with TRBJ1-5; 8 nucleotides match TRBD1. CDR1 and CDR2 from the germline V gene are SGHNT and YYREEE (reference sequence). This CDR3 spans 14 amino acids. J was trimmed by 6 bases and V by 4 bases; bases with no gene match: 6. The CDR3 sequence is CASSLQGASQPQHF. Here the CDR3 DNA reads TGTGCCAGCAGCCTTCAGGGGGCAAGTCAGCCCCAGCATTTT.

This chain uses TRBV16 with TRBJ1-2, with 10 nucleotides matching TRBD1. V trimming: 4 bases; J trimming: 6 bases; junction bases outside the gene matches: 5. CDR3 length: 14 amino acids. The germline V gene encodes CDR1 KGHSY and CDR2 FQNENV. The CDR3 DNA is TGTGCCAGCAGCCTCGGGGGGACAGGGGATGGCTACACCTTC. Amino acids: CASSLGGTGDGYTF.

This clonotype has a single count. The J gene is TRBJ2-6, the V gene TRBV15; D is perhaps TRBD2 (5 bases). With 0 bases removed from V and 8 bases from J, the gap between germline ends came to 8 bases. The CDR3 is made up of 14 amino acids. Germline CDR1 and CDR2: LNHNV and YYDKDF (reference sequence). The CDR3, as DNA: TGTGCCACCAGCAGAGAAGGGAGCACCAACGTCCTGACTTTC. Protein: CATSREGSTNVLTF.

At least ten counts were recorded for this clonotype. V and J are TRBV7-3 and TRBJ2-1, with TRBD2 identical over 10 bases. The CDR3 has 15 amino acids. V trimming: 3 bases; J trimming: 5 bases; junction bases outside the gene matches: 4. Germline V gene lookup returns CDR1 SGHTA and CDR2 FQGTGA. The CDR3 here is CASSFLAGGDNEQFF. The CDR3 DNA follows: TGTGCCAGCAGCTTTTTAGCGGGGGGTGACAATGAGCAGTTCTTC.

The table lists this clonotype with many counts. The rearrangement joins TRBV6-2 or TRBV6-3 to TRBJ1-1, with TRBD1 as a possible D gene (6 bases). The CDR3 extends over 13 amino acids. The germline V and J ends were trimmed by 1 base and 7 bases, with 10 bases remaining between them. Germline V CDR1 and CDR2: MNHEY, SVGEGT. This CDR3 reads CASSYWTVIEAFF. The CDR3 nucleotides read TGTGCCAGCAGTTACTGGACAGTTATTGAAGCTTTCTTT.

The table lists this clonotype with a few counts. A clone one base away is much larger, so this may be a read error. The V gene is TRBV2, the J gene TRBJ2-7, with 9 bases matching TRBD2. Looked up from germline, CDR1 is SNHLY and CDR2 is FYNNEI. The CDR3 loop spans 16 amino acids. The CDR3 sequence: CASSQEQVAGVYERYF. The CDR3 bases are TGCGCCAGCAGCCAAGAACAGGTAGCGGGGGTCTACGAGCGGTACTTC.

This clonotype showed up just a few times. V gene TRBV19 combines with J gene TRBJ2-7; TRBD1 matches 10 bases. The CDR3 is 16 amino acids. The junction had 12 bases not matched to a gene; V was cut back by 5 bases and J by 5 bases. Germline V gives CDR1 LNHDA, CDR2 SQIVND (reference sequence). The chain's CDR3 is CASSGTVGQGRDEQYF. Written as DNA, the CDR3 is TGTGCCAGTAGTGGGACGGTGGGACAGGGGAGAGACGAGCAGTACTTC.